Detailed here is one TCR beta chain. In the study's own analysis: From reference gene primer amplification, estimates of nucleated cell counts were derived. The repertoire was sequenced with immunoSEQ multiplex PCR; TCRdb's copy has only in-frame clones and lacks some. D and trimming come from the DNA, and the V and J calls and clone size come from that table. The sample shows about 76,000 clones, 88% of them seen only once. This sample was taken from a study of blood T cell repertoires in COVID-19. Per the germline V gene, CDR1 is GTSNPN and CDR2 is SVGIG (reference sequence). V dropped 3 bases and J dropped 10 bases, with 13 bases sitting between them. The CDR3 contains 13 residues.

The chain combines TRBV30 with TRBJ1-6, with D perhaps TRBD1 (5 bases). Sequences were obtained from peripheral blood. The receptor was isolated from a man aged 45-65 years with active COVID-19. CDR3 residues: CAWRVRGVSPLHF. The CDR3 nucleotides are TGTGCCTGGAGGGTCCGGGGGGTCTCACCCCTCCACTTT.